This record concerns one T cell receptor (beta chain) sequence. This sample is drawn from a study of T cell changes during pregnancy in multiple sclerosis. Clones were sequenced by immunoSEQ multiplex PCR, and TCRdb holds only the in-frame ones, with some missing. The table records about 80,000 clones, about 89% of them present only once. Germline V CDR1 and CDR2: LGHNA, YSLEER. The V and J ends lost 0 bases and 7 bases respectively, with 20 bases between them. The CDR3 extends over 17 amino acids. The clonotype was recovered from a female donor with multiple sclerosis, enrolled in a pregnancy study. This sequence joins TRBV4-3 and TRBJ2-3; D is unresolved. Sequencing used peripheral blood, obtained before pregnancy. In DNA form, the CDR3 reads TGCGCCAGCAGCCAAGATAACAGCCCCGGTGCAAGGAATACGCAGTATTTT. The encoded protein is CASSQDNSPGARNTQYF.